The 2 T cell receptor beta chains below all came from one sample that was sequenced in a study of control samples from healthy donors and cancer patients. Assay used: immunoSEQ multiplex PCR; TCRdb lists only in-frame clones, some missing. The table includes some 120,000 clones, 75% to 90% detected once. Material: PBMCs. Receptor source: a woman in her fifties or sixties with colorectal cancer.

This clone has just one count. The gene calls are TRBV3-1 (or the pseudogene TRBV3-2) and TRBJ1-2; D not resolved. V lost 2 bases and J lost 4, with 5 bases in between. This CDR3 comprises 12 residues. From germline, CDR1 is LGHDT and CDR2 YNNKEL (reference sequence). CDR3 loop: CASSQHPYGYTF. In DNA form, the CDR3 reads TGTGCCAGCAGCCAACACCCCTATGGCTACACCTTC.

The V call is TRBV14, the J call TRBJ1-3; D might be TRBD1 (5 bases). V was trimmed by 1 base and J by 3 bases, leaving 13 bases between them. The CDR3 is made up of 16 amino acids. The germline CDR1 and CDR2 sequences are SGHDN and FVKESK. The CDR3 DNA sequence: TGTGCCAGCAGCCAAGGGGGTGGTACAGGTGGAAACACCATATATTTT. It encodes CASSQGGGTGGNTIYF.